This is a list of T cell receptor beta chains from one sample in a study of T cells in narcolepsy. The method was immunoSEQ multiplex PCR; TCRdb's version includes in-frame clones alone and lacks a portion of them. The table shows roughly 22,000 clones, with approximately 62% occurring only once. Material for sequencing was memory (CD45RA-) CD4+ T cells from blood. These receptors all stem from a human donor in good health. CDR3s leave out the opening cysteine and the closing phenylalanine or tryptophan. Fields, in order: V gene, D gene, CDR3 protein. The D gene is left open where the match is weak.

V gene: TRBV5-1
D gene: -
CDR3 protein: ASSPLPWGAYNEQF

V gene: TRBV5-5
D gene: -
CDR3 protein: ASSFEGVTRKTQY

V gene: TRBV5-1
D gene: -
CDR3 protein: ASSLSGQGVEKLF

V gene: TRBV6-1
D gene: TRBD2
CDR3 protein: ASLRAGAYNEQF

V gene: TRBV6-1
D gene: -
CDR3 protein: ASSRTSGANVLT

V gene: TRBV27
D gene: -
CDR3 protein: ASSFTGNYGYT

V gene: TRBV28
D gene: -
CDR3 protein: ASKEGRNSYNSPLH

V gene: TRBV6-5
D gene: -
CDR3 protein: ASSGSFASYEQY

V gene: TRBV9
D gene: -
CDR3 protein: ASSVGEKLRTDTQY

V gene: TRBV28
D gene: -
CDR3 protein: ASAPGPYGYT

V gene: TRBV7-8
D gene: TRBD1
CDR3 protein: ASSPRDRNFQLF

V gene: TRBV10-2
D gene: -
CDR3 protein: ASSEWGEYKNIQY

V gene: TRBV6-5
D gene: -
CDR3 protein: ASSLDLGAYEQY

V gene: TRBV30
D gene: -
CDR3 protein: AWSRGNTIY

V gene: TRBV18
D gene: TRBD1
CDR3 protein: ASSPGQGTTEAF

V gene: TRBV6-1
D gene: TRBD2
CDR3 protein: ASSDEAGSYNEQF

V gene: TRBV15
D gene: -
CDR3 protein: ATSRDRQPHTEAF

V gene: TRBV18
D gene: -
CDR3 protein: ASSLPGGTGELF

V gene: TRBV28
D gene: -
CDR3 protein: ASSGTGHLEAF

V gene: TRBV4-1
D gene: -
CDR3 protein: ASSPGILRRVLSTEAF

V gene: TRBV28
D gene: -
CDR3 protein: ASSLSGVGSYEQY

V gene: TRBV29-1
D gene: TRBD2
CDR3 protein: SVEEGPMGRGTQY

V gene: TRBV2
D gene: TRBD2
CDR3 protein: ASTKTSGILGDTQY

V gene: TRBV15
D gene: -
CDR3 protein: ATSWGGRDEKLF

V gene: TRBV5-1
D gene: -
CDR3 protein: ASSGTAERTEAF

V gene: TRBV5-1
D gene: -
CDR3 protein: ASSLGQGDTQY

V gene: TRBV11-2
D gene: TRBD2
CDR3 protein: ASSSFSGGLAKNIQY

V gene: TRBV18
D gene: -
CDR3 protein: ASSPAGRASTDTQY

V gene: TRBV11-2
D gene: -
CDR3 protein: ASSSGQRTETQY

V gene: TRBV5-4
D gene: -
CDR3 protein: ASSLIQMGGRAETQY

V gene: TRBV6-1
D gene: -
CDR3 protein: ASTIRPYEQY

V gene: TRBV7-8
D gene: -
CDR3 protein: ASSSRGRREAF

V gene: TRBV5-1
D gene: -
CDR3 protein: ASSVDYLTEAF

V gene: TRBV10-2
D gene: -
CDR3 protein: AIPGPPLNQPQH

V gene: TRBV6-1
D gene: -
CDR3 protein: ASSAGRAEGRYEQY

V gene: TRBV5-1
D gene: -
CDR3 protein: ASSLGVGQPQH

V gene: TRBV7-9
D gene: -
CDR3 protein: ASMNTEAF

V gene: TRBV4-3
D gene: -
CDR3 protein: ASSQSIRDTQY

V gene: TRBV12-2
D gene: -
CDR3 protein: ASRQRGPGQGSKY

V gene: TRBV11-2
D gene: -
CDR3 protein: ASSLKLQGNSPLH

V gene: TRBV29-1
D gene: TRBD2
CDR3 protein: SVSGALKETQY

V gene: TRBV2
D gene: -
CDR3 protein: ASTRNYNEQF

V gene: TRBV15
D gene: -
CDR3 protein: ATSRDGVRVNEQF

V gene: TRBV2
D gene: TRBD2
CDR3 protein: ASKGLAAKGTQY

V gene: TRBV21-1
D gene: -
CDR3 protein: ASSKVSGRGCSYNEQF

V gene: TRBV2
D gene: TRBD1
CDR3 protein: ASSARQGTVSYNSPLH